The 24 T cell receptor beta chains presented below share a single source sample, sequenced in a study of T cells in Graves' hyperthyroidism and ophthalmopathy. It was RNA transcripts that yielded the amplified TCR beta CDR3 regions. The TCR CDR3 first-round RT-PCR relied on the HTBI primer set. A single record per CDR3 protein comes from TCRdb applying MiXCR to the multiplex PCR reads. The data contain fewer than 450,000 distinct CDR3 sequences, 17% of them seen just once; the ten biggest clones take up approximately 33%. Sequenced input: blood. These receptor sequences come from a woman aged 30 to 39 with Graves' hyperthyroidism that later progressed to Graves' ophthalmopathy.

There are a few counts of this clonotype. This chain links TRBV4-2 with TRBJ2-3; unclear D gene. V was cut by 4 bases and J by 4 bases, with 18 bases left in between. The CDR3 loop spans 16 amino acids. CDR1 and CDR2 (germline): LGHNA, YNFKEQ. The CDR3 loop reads CASSPEIGSSADTQYF. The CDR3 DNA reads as TGTGCCAGCAGCCCCGAGATAGGAAGTTCCGCAGATACGCAGTATTTT.

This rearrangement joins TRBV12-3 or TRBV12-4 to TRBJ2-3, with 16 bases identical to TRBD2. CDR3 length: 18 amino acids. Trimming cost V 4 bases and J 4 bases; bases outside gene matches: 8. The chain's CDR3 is CASSSPGLAGGPADTQYF. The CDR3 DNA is TGTGCCAGCAGTTCACCGGGACTAGCGGGGGGGCCGGCAGATACGCAGTATTTT.

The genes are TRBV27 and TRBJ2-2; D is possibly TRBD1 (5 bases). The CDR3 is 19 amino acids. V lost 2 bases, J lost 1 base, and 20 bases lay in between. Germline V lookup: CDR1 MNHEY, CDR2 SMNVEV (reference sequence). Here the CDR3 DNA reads TGTGCCAGCAGTTTAGCAGGGTCTGGTATATTGTTGAACACCGGGGAGCTGTTTTTT. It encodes CASSLAGSGILLNTGELFF.

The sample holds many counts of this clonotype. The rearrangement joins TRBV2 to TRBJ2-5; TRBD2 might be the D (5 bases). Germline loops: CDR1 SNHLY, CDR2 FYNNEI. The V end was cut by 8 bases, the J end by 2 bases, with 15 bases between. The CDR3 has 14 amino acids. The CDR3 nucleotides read TGTGCCAGCGGTAGGCCGGGGTGGCAAGAGACCCAGTACTTC. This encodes CASGRPGWQETQYF. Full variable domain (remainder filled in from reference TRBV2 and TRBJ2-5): EPEVTQTPSHQVTQMGQEVILRCVPISNHLYFYWYRQILGQKVEFLVSFYNNEISEKSEIFDDQFSVERPDGSNFTLKIRSTKLEDSAMYFCASGRPGWQETQYFGPGTRLLVL.

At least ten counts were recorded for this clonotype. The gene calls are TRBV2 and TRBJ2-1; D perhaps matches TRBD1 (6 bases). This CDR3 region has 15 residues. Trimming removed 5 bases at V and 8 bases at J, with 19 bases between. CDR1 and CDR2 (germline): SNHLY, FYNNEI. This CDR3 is CASSTTKQGNDEQFF. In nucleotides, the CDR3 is TGTGCCAGCAGTACTACTAAACAGGGTAACGATGAGCAGTTCTTC.

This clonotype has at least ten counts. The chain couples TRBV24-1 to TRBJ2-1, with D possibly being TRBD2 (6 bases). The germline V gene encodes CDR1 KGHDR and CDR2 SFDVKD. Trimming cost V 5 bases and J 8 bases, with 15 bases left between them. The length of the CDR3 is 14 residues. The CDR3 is CATSVVGGLDEQFF. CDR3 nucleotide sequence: TGTGCCACCAGTGTTGTGGGGGGTCTTGATGAGCAGTTCTTC.

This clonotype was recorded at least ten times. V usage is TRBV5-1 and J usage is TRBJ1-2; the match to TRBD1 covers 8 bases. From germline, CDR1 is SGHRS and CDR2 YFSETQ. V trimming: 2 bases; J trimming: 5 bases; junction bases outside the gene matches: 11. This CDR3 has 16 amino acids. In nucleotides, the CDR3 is TGCGCCAGCAGCTTCGGGACAGGCGATCTCACATATGGCTACACCTTC. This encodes CASSFGTGDLTYGYTF.

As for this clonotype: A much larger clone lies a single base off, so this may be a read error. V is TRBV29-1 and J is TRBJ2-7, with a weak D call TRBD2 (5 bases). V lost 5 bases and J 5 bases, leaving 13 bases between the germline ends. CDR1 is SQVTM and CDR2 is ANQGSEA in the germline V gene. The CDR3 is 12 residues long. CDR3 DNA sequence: TGCAGCGTTCTCCTCCGGGGTCACGAGCAGTACTTC. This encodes CSVLLRGHEQYF.

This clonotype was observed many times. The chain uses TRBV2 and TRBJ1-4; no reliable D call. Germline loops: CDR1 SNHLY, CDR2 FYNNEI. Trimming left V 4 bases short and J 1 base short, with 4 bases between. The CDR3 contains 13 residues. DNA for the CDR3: TGTGCCAGCAGTGGAAGAACTAATGAAAAACTGTTTTTT. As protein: CASSGRTNEKLFF.

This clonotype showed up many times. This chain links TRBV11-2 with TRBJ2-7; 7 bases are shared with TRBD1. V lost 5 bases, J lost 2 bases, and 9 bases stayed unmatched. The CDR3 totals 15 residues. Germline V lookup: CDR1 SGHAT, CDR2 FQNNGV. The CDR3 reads CASSPTLTGPYEQYF. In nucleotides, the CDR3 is TGTGCCAGCAGCCCTACTTTGACAGGGCCCTACGAGCAGTACTTC.

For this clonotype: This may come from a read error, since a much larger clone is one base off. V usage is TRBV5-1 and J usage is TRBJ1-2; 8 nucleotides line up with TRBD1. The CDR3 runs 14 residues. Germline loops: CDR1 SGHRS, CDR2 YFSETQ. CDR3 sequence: CASRLGQANYGYTF. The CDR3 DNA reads TGCGCCAGCCGCTTGGGACAGGCAAACTATGGCTACACCTTC.

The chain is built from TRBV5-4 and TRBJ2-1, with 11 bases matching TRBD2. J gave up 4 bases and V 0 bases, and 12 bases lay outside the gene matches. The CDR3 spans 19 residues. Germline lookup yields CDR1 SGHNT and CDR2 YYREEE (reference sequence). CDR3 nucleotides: TGTGCCAGCAGCTTGGGGGCTAAGACTAGCGGGGTTCGATACAATGAGCAGTTCTTC. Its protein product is CASSLGAKTSGVRYNEQFF.

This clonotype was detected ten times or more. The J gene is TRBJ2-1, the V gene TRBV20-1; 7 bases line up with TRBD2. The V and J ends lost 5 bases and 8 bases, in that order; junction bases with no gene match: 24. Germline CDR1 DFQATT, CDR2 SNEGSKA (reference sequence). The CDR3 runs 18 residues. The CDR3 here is CSARSMGGSTFVSDEQFF. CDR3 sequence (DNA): TGCAGTGCTCGGTCGATGGGCGGGAGTACGTTTGTGAGCGATGAGCAGTTCTTC.

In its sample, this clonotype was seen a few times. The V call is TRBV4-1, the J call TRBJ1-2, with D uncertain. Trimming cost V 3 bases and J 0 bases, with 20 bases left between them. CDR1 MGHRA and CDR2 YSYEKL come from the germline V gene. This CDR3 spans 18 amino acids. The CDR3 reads CASSQPLRGRTTNYGYTF. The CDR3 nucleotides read TGCGCCAGCAGCCAGCCCTTGCGTGGCAGGACTACTAACTATGGCTACACCTTC.

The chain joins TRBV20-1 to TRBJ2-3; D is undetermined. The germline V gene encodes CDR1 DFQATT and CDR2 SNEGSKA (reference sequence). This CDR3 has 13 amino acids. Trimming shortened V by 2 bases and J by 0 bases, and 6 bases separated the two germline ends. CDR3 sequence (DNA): TGCAGTGCTAGAATGGCGAGCACAGATACGCAGTATTTT. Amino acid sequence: CSARMASTDTQYF.

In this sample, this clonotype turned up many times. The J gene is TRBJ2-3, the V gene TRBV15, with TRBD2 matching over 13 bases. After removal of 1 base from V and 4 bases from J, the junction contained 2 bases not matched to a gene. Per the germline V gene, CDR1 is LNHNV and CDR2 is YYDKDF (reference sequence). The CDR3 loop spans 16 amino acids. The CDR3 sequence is CATSRGTSGRADTQYF. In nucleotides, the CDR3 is TGTGCCACCAGCAGAGGGACTAGCGGGAGAGCAGATACGCAGTATTTT.

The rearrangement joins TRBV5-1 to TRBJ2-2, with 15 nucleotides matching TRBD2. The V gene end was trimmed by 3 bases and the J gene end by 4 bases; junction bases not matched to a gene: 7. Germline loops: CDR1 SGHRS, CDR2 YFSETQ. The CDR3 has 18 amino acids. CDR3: CASSYGLAGGPGTGELFF. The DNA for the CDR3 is TGCGCCAGCAGCTACGGACTAGCGGGGGGGCCTGGCACCGGGGAGCTGTTTTTT.

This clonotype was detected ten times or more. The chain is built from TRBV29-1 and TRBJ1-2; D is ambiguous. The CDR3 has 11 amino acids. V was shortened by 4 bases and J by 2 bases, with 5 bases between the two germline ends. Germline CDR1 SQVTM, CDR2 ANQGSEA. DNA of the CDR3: TGCAGCGTTGGTGAGAACTATGGCTACACCTTC. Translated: CSVGENYGYTF.

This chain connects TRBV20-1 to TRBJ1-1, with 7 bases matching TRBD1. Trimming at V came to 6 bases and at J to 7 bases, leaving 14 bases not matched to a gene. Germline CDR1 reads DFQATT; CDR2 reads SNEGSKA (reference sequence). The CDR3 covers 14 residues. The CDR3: CSARPPDRVSEAFF. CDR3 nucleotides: TGCAGTGCCCGACCCCCCGACAGGGTTAGTGAAGCTTTCTTT.

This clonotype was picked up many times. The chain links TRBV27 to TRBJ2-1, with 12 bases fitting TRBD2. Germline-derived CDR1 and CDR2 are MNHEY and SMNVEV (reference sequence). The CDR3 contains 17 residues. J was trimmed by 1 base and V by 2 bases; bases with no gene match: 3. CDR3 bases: TGTGCCAGCAGTTTACTAGCGGGGGGGTCGTCCTACAATGAGCAGTTCTTC. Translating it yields CASSLLAGGSSYNEQFF.

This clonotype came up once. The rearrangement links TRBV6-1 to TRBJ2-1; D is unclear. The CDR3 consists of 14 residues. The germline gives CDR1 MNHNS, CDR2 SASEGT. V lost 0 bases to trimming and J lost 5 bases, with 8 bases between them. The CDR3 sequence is CASSEAPSNNEQFF. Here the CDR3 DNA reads TGTGCCAGCAGTGAAGCGCCGTCCAACAATGAGCAGTTCTTC.

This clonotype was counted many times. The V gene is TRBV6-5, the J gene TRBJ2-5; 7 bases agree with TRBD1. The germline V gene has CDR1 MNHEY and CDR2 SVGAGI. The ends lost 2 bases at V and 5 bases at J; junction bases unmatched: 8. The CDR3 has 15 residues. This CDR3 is CASSYVLGGGETQYF. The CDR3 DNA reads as TGTGCCAGCAGTTACGTTTTAGGGGGCGGGGAGACCCAGTACTTC.

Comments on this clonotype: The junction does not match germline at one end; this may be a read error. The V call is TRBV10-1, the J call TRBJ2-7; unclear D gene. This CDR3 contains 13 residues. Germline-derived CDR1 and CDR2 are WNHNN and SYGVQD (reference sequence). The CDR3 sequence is CAGSDPYSYEQYF. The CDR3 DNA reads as TGCGCCGGCAGTGACCCATACTCCTACGAGCAGTACTTC.

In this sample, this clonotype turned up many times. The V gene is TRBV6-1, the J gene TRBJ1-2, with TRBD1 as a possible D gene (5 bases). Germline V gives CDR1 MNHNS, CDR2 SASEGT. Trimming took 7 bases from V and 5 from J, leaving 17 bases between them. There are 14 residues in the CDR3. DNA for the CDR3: TGTGCCAGCACTACCTCTGGGGGATATTATGGCTACACCTTC. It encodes CASTTSGGYYGYTF.